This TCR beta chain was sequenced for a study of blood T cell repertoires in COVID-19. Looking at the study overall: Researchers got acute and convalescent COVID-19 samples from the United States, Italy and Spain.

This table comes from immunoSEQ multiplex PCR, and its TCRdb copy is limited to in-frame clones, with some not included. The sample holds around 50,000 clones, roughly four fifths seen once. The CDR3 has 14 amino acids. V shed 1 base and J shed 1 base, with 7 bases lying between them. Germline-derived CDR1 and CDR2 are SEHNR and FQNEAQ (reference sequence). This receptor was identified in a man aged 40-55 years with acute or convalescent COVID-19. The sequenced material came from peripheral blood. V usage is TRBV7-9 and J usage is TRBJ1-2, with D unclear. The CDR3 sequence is CASSLGQVNYGYTF. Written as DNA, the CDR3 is TGTGCCAGCAGCTTAGGGCAAGTTAACTATGGCTACACCTTC.